The source of this T cell receptor (beta chain) is a study of cytomegalovirus exposure and HLA in healthy donors. Study-wide results and limits: Later work found that TCR association rates differed between HLA loci; DRB1 had the most and HLA-C the fewest. Previous analysis showed most TCR beta V segments were productive about 87% or about 30% of the time.

Amplification used 60 Vbeta primers and 13 Jbeta primers. Profiled with immunoSEQ multiplex PCR; TCRdb holds only in-frame clones, not every one. The data show 100,000 or so clones, 75% seen once. This CDR3 comprises 14 residues. Per the germline V gene, CDR1 is SGHAT and CDR2 is FQNNGV. The germline V and J ends were trimmed by 5 bases and 6 bases, with 14 bases remaining between them. Note on this clone: As yet, its antigen is unknown.

This clonotype originated in a woman aged 18-35 years in good health and CMV-seropositive. The specimen sequenced was PBMCs. This chain uses TRBV11-2 with TRBJ1-5, with TRBD1 as a possible D gene (5 bases). The CDR3 nucleotides read TGTGCCAGCAGCCGGGACTTTCGTAGTCAGCCCCAGCATTTT. Protein: CASSRDFRSQPQHF.